These 24 T cell receptor beta chains were sequenced from one sample in a study of T cell responses to AZD1222 COVID-19 vaccine. Method: immunoSEQ multiplex PCR; TCRdb's copy keeps in-frame clones and lacks some. This sample yields approximately 100,000 clones, of which 85% to 90% are seen a single time; around 3.9% belongs to the top ten. Sequencing was performed on peripheral blood, taken on day 0 of AZD1222 vaccination. The receptor source for this set is an adult in good health.

This sequence joins TRBV19 and TRBJ1-1; possible D gene TRBD1, 5 bases. The length of the CDR3 is 16 residues. V was cut by 6 bases and J by 3 bases, with 20 bases left in between. The V gene's germline CDR1 is LNHDA and CDR2 SQIVND (reference sequence). The CDR3 is CASRMGEGMVDTEAFF. The CDR3 DNA sequence: TGTGCCAGTAGGATGGGGGAGGGAATGGTGGACACTGAAGCTTTCTTT.

This sequence joins TRBV5-1 and TRBJ1-3; D might be TRBD1 (5 bases). Deletions cut 3 bases from V and 4 bases from J, with 14 bases between. Germline V CDR1 and CDR2: SGHRS, YFSETQ. The CDR3 has 15 amino acids. The CDR3 here is CASSWGPGTGNTIYF. The CDR3 coding sequence is TGCGCCAGCAGCTGGGGCCCCGGGACCGGAAACACCATATATTTT.

The chain has TRBV6-5 and TRBJ1-2, with D possibly matching TRBD1 (5 bases). The ends were cut back, 6 bases at V and 3 bases at J, with 14 bases in the middle. Germline-derived CDR1 and CDR2 are MNHEY and SVGAGI. The CDR3 totals 14 residues. The DNA of the CDR3 is TGTGCCAGCAGGCCTAACCCACAGGACTATGGCTACACCTTC. The encoded protein is CASRPNPQDYGYTF.

The chain employs TRBV9 and TRBJ1-3; D not resolved. There are 14 residues in the CDR3. V was shortened by 0 bases and J by 3 bases, with 7 bases between the two germline ends. From germline, CDR1 is SGDLS and CDR2 YYNGEE. The CDR3 loop reads CASSVDGVGNTIYF. The CDR3 nucleotides are TGTGCCAGCAGCGTAGACGGCGTTGGAAACACCATATATTTT.

The V gene is TRBV7-9, the J gene TRBJ1-5, with 7 nucleotides matching TRBD1. This CDR3 region has 15 residues. The J segment lost 7 bases and the V segment lost 5 bases, leaving 11 bases of the junction unmatched. Germline CDR1 and CDR2: SEHNR and FQNEAQ (reference sequence). The CDR3 reads CASSPGRGRRQPQHF. The CDR3 coding sequence is TGTGCCAGCAGCCCCGGTAGGGGGCGCAGGCAGCCCCAGCATTTT.

The CDR3 nucleotides read TGTGCCTCTCACAGGGGCTCTGGAAACACCATATATTTT. This translates into CASHRGSGNTIYF. The J gene is TRBJ1-3, the V gene TRBV30; 7 bases agree with TRBD1. Trimming at V came to 7 bases and at J to 0 bases, leaving 3 bases not matched to a gene. The CDR3 has 13 amino acids. CDR1 GTSNPN and CDR2 SVGIG come from the germline V gene (reference sequence).

V and J are TRBV19 and TRBJ2-7; 7 nucleotides line up with TRBD1. In germline, CDR1 is LNHDA, CDR2 SQIVND (reference sequence). The CDR3 is 14 amino acids. Germline trimming cut 0 bases from V and 4 bases from J; bases unmatched to any gene: 3. CDR3: CASSIDRDRYEQYF. The CDR3 DNA sequence: TGTGCCAGTAGTATAGACCGGGACAGATACGAGCAGTACTTC.

The chain joins TRBV11-2 to TRBJ1-2; tentatively, D is TRBD1 (5 bases). V lost 6 bases, J lost 6 bases, and 14 bases lay in between. The CDR3 sequence is 13 residues long. Germline CDR1 and CDR2: SGHAT and FQNNGV. CDR3 region: CASRLSGSHGYTF. The CDR3 DNA follows: TGTGCCAGCAGACTTTCAGGGTCTCATGGCTACACCTTC.

This chain uses TRBV19 with TRBJ1-4; 7 nucleotides align to TRBD1. The CDR3 has 15 amino acids. V shed 6 bases and J 8 bases; nucleotides not matched to a gene: 12. Germline values: CDR1 LNHDA, CDR2 SQIVND (reference sequence). In nucleotides, the CDR3 is TGTGCCAGTAGCAGGAACAGGGGAGGAGGAGAAAAACTGTTTTTT. Amino acid sequence: CASSRNRGGGEKLFF. Full variable domain (outside the CDR3, taken from reference TRBV19 and TRBJ1-4): DGGITQSPKYLFRKEGQNVTLSCEQNLNHDAMYWYRQDPGQGLRLIYYSQIVNDFQKGDIAEGYSVSREKKESFPLTVTSAQKNPTAFYLCASSRNRGGGEKLFFGSGTQLSVL.

This chain uses TRBV20-1 with TRBJ1-1; weak D call: TRBD1 (6 bases). The CDR3 totals 13 residues. The V end lost 3 bases, the J end lost 3 bases, and 11 bases lay between the germline ends. The V gene's germline CDR1 is DFQATT and CDR2 SNEGSKA (reference sequence). The CDR3 DNA follows: TGCAGTGCTAGTCAGGGGTTAGACACTGAAGCTTTCTTT. Its protein is CSASQGLDTEAFF.

The rearrangement uses TRBV4-1 and TRBJ1-5, with a tentative D call TRBD1 (5 bases). V dropped 9 bases and J dropped 2 bases, with 20 bases sitting between them. This CDR3 region has 16 residues. Germline CDR1 is MGHRA and CDR2 is YSYEKL. CDR3 bases: TGCGCCAGTCGAACCAGGGCCTTCGGGGGCAATCAGCCCCAGCATTTT. Translating gives CASRTRAFGGNQPQHF.

This rearrangement joins TRBV6-5 to TRBJ1-4; TRBD1 might be the D (5 bases). Trimming cost V 6 bases and J 5 bases, with 10 bases left between them. The CDR3 totals 13 residues. Germline loops: CDR1 MNHEY, CDR2 SVGAGI. The CDR3 protein is CASRPGANEKLFF. As DNA, the CDR3 is TGTGCCAGCAGGCCCGGGGCAAATGAAAAACTGTTTTTT.

There are a few counts of this clone. The rearrangement joins TRBV4-1 to TRBJ1-2; possibly TRBD1 for D (5 bases). In germline, CDR1 is MGHRA, CDR2 YSYEKL. Trimming removed 6 bases from V and 3 bases from J, with 14 bases in between. There are 14 residues in the CDR3. The CDR3, as DNA: TGCGCCAGCAGAAGGACGGGGGGACACTATGGCTACACCTTC. It specifies CASRRTGGHYGYTF.

The chain recombines TRBV7-9 with TRBJ1-2; TRBD1 aligns across 10 bases. The V gene's germline CDR1 is SEHNR and CDR2 FQNEAQ (reference sequence). The J segment lost 6 bases and the V segment lost 3 bases, leaving 1 base of the junction unmatched. The CDR3 is 13 residues long. In DNA form, the CDR3 reads TGTGCCAGCAGCTTGGGGACAGGGGATGGCTACACCTTC. This translates into CASSLGTGDGYTF.

The chain is built from TRBV19 and TRBJ2-6; unclear D gene. CDR3 length equals 16 residues. Trimming pared 5 bases from V and 0 bases from J, leaving 11 bases between. The germline CDR1 and CDR2 sequences are LNHDA and SQIVND (reference sequence). The CDR3 here is CASSPRLNSGANVLTF. In nucleotides, the CDR3 is TGTGCCAGTAGTCCTAGACTGAACTCTGGGGCCAACGTCCTGACTTTC.

V gene TRBV2 combines with J gene TRBJ1-3; D is possibly TRBD1 (6 bases). CDR3 size: 15 residues. Trimming removed 2 bases from V and 3 bases from J, with 11 bases in between. Germline V gene sequence: CDR1 SNHLY, CDR2 FYNNEI. The CDR3 here is CASSEWGAGGNTIYF. The CDR3 region has the DNA TGTGCCAGCAGTGAATGGGGGGCAGGTGGAAACACCATATATTTT.

The V gene is TRBV4-2, the J gene TRBJ1-5; D ambiguous. Germline CDR1 is LGHNA and CDR2 is YNFKEQ. The CDR3 spans 15 residues. The V and J ends lost 6 bases and 1 base respectively, with 13 bases between them. Written as DNA, the CDR3 is TGTGCCAGCAGTCCCCAGGCGGGGAGCAATCAGCCCCAGCATTTT. Translating it yields CASSPQAGSNQPQHF.

The rearrangement uses TRBV4-2 and TRBJ2-5, with D unclear. Germline V gene sequence: CDR1 LGHNA, CDR2 YNFKEQ. Between the trimmed V and J ends, which lost 0 bases and 5 bases, there was a span of 10 bases. CDR3 length equals 14 residues. The DNA of the CDR3 is TGTGCCAGCAGCCAAGATGTAATAGGGGAGACCCAGTACTTC. Protein sequence: CASSQDVIGETQYF.

This chain links TRBV19 with TRBJ1-1; 9 bases are shared with TRBD1. V gave up 3 bases and J gave up 3 bases; unmatched junction bases: 5. Germline CDR1 LNHDA, CDR2 SQIVND (reference sequence). This CDR3 has 15 amino acids. The CDR3 coding sequence is TGTGCCAGTAGTATCGGGACAGGGAGGTACACTGAAGCTTTCTTT. Amino acids: CASSIGTGRYTEAFF. Full variable domain (missing parts from reference TRBV19 and TRBJ1-1): DGGITQSPKYLFRKEGQNVTLSCEQNLNHDAMYWYRQDPGQGLRLIYYSQIVNDFQKGDIAEGYSVSREKKESFPLTVTSAQKNPTAFYLCASSIGTGRYTEAFFGQGTRLTVV.

The V and J genes are TRBV27 and TRBJ1-6; 8 bases match TRBD1. The CDR3 totals 19 residues. The V gene end was trimmed by 1 base and the J gene end by 7 bases; junction bases not matched to a gene: 15. The germline V gene has CDR1 MNHEY and CDR2 SMNVEV (reference sequence). The DNA of the CDR3 is TGTGCCAGCAGTTTATTCGCACTAGATCCGACAGGGGAGAATTCACCCCTCCACTTT. Its protein product is CASSLFALDPTGENSPLHF.

The chain recombines TRBV5-4 with TRBJ1-6; TRBD1 might be the D (6 bases). Trimming shortened V by 4 bases and J by 5 bases, and 13 bases separated the two germline ends. Germline V gene data show CDR1 as SGHNT and CDR2 as YYREEE (reference sequence). This CDR3 region has 15 residues. This chain's CDR3 is CASSGGGHHNSPLHF. CDR3 nucleotide sequence: TGTGCCAGCAGCGGGGGGGGGCACCATAATTCACCCCTCCACTTT. Based on the CDR3 plus reference TRBV5-4 and TRBJ1-6, the full variable domain is ETGVTQSPTHLIKTRGQQVTLRCSSQSGHNTVSWYQQALGQGPQFIFQYYREEENGRGNFPPRFSGLQFPNYSSELNVNALELDDSALYLCASSGGGHHNSPLHFGNGTRLTVT.

The gene calls are TRBV30 and TRBJ2-7, with 7 positions matching TRBD2. The length of the CDR3 is 15 residues. The J segment lost 0 bases and the V segment lost 0 bases, leaving 5 bases of the junction unmatched. Germline V gives CDR1 GTSNPN, CDR2 SVGIG (reference sequence). CDR3 residues: CAWSVGGGSSYEQYF. The DNA for the CDR3 is TGTGCCTGGAGTGTTGGCGGGGGTAGCTCCTACGAGCAGTACTTC.

The chain employs TRBV10-3 and TRBJ1-2; D possibly corresponds to TRBD1 (6 bases). V lost 6 bases, J lost 4 bases, and 18 bases lay in between. The CDR3 sequence is 15 residues long. Germline V gene data show CDR1 as ENHRY and CDR2 as SYGVKD. The CDR3 sequence is CAIRGMTGDSYGYTF. The DNA for the CDR3 is TGTGCCATCAGGGGGATGACAGGCGATTCCTATGGCTACACCTTC.

The chain combines TRBV7-9 with TRBJ2-1; 13 bases are a match to TRBD2. The CDR3 extends over 17 amino acids. The trim removed 4 bases at V and 6 bases at J, leaving 9 bases unmatched. Germline V gene lookup returns CDR1 SEHNR and CDR2 FQNEAQ (reference sequence). For the CDR3, the DNA is TGTGCCAGCAGCTCCGATCGAGGACTAGCGGGGGTCAATGAGCAGTTCTTC. It yields the protein CASSSDRGLAGVNEQFF.